The 27 T cell receptor beta chains presented below share a single source sample, sequenced in a study of cytomegalovirus exposure and HLA in healthy donors. Researchers ran the PCR with 60 Vbeta and 13 Jbeta primers. Data came from immunoSEQ multiplex PCR; TCRdb stores just in-frame clones and leaves some out. Of over 80,000 clones listed, 70% to 85% are singletons. Sequences were obtained from PBMCs. The origin of the receptors is a man in his forties or fifties in good health and CMV-seronegative.

The chain links TRBV7-2 to TRBJ2-7, with D unclear. The CDR3 sequence is 14 residues long. CDR1 is SGHTA and CDR2 is FQGNSA in the germline V gene. V lost 3 bases to trimming and J lost 5 bases, with 14 bases between them. CDR3 amino acids: CASSLSGRVDEQYF. In DNA form, the CDR3 reads TGTGCCAGCAGCTTGTCGGGTCGGGTGGACGAGCAGTACTTC.

The genes are TRBV2 and TRBJ2-3, with 9 bases fitting TRBD2. V lost 6 bases to trimming and J lost 4 bases; unmatched junction nucleotides: 14. Germline V gene lookup returns CDR1 SNHLY and CDR2 FYNNEI. The length of the CDR3 is 17 residues. The CDR3 bases are TGTGCCAGCAGGCCTTCTCTTCTAGCGGGAAGGGCAGATACGCAGTATTTT. Translation gives CASRPSLLAGRADTQYF.

The CDR3 nucleotides are TGCAGCGTCCCGGGACAGGGGGCTTGGGAGCAGTACTTC. This sequence encodes CSVPGQGAWEQYF. The J gene is TRBJ2-7, the V gene TRBV29-1; 12 nucleotides match TRBD1. The germline gives CDR1 SQVTM, CDR2 ANQGSEA. V was pared by 6 bases and J by 7 bases, with 7 bases of the junction left unmatched. The CDR3 runs 13 residues.

The chain joins TRBV29-1 to TRBJ2-7; 7 positions match TRBD1. Germline assignment: CDR1 SQVTM and CDR2 ANQGSEA. The J segment lost 3 bases and the V segment lost 5 bases, leaving 4 bases of the junction unmatched. The length of the CDR3 is 12 residues. This chain's CDR3 is CSVWDSSYEQYF. The CDR3 coding sequence is TGCAGCGTTTGGGACAGCAGCTACGAGCAGTACTTC.

This clone was seen once. Here the CDR3 DNA reads TGTGCCAGCAGTCAGACAGTTAATCAGCCCCAGCATTTT. Its protein product is CASSQTVNQPQHF. This chain joins TRBV28 and TRBJ1-5, with TRBD1 as a possible D gene (5 bases). The V and J ends lost 5 bases and 4 bases respectively, with 9 bases between them. In germline, CDR1 is MDHEN, CDR2 SYDVKM. The length of the CDR3 is 13 residues.

The rearrangement uses TRBV2 and TRBJ1-5; D is possibly TRBD1 (6 bases). The germline gives CDR1 SNHLY, CDR2 FYNNEI. The CDR3 contains 14 residues. Deletions cut 2 bases from V and 5 bases from J, with 10 bases between. The CDR3 region is CASSEREGDQPQHF. CDR3 coding DNA: TGTGCCAGCAGTGAAAGGGAGGGGGATCAGCCCCAGCATTTT.

For the CDR3, the DNA is TGCAGCGTTGCTAGGAGAGACAGGGCCCAAGAGACCCAGTACTTC. It codes for CSVARRDRAQETQYF. This chain connects TRBV29-1 to TRBJ2-5; 7 bases match TRBD1. Germline V lookup: CDR1 SQVTM, CDR2 ANQGSEA. This CDR3 has 15 residues. Trimming at V came to 4 bases and at J to 1 base, leaving 9 bases not matched to a gene.

The chain uses TRBV19 and TRBJ1-3, with TRBD1 identical over 9 bases. The CDR3 extends over 14 amino acids. J was trimmed by 0 bases and V by 9 bases; bases with no gene match: 3. Germline V gives CDR1 LNHDA, CDR2 SQIVND (reference sequence). The chain's CDR3 is CASLQGASGNTIYF. CDR3 DNA: TGTGCCAGCTTACAGGGGGCCTCTGGAAACACCATATATTTT.

This clone was counted once. The V call is TRBV25-1, the J call TRBJ2-3; D unresolved. Germline CDR1 is MGHDK and CDR2 is SYGVNS. This CDR3 has 11 residues. Trimming shortened V by 6 bases and J by 4 bases, and 5 bases separated the two germline ends. This chain's CDR3 is CASRRADTQYF. In DNA, the CDR3 is TGTGCCAGCAGGAGAGCAGATACGCAGTATTTT.

The chain combines TRBV18 with TRBJ1-1; D gene unclear. V was shortened by 3 bases and J by 3 bases, with 17 bases between the two germline ends. CDR3 length: 16 amino acids. The germline gives CDR1 KGHSH, CDR2 LQKENI. CDR3 sequence reads: CASSPTPGFEDTEAFF. The CDR3 nucleotides are TGTGCCAGCTCACCCACTCCGGGATTCGAGGACACTGAAGCTTTCTTT.

This clone was counted once. V usage is TRBV9 and J usage is TRBJ2-3; TRBD2 matches at 10 bases. V shed 1 base and J 4 bases; nucleotides not matched to a gene: 3. This CDR3 is 15 amino acids long. Germline V gene data show CDR1 as SGDLS and CDR2 as YYNGEE. The CDR3 nucleotides read TGTGCCAGCAGCGTAATAGCGGGAGGCGCAGATACGCAGTATTTT. Translated, it gives CASSVIAGGADTQYF.

This clone was observed once. The chain joins TRBV20-1 to TRBJ2-1; D is ambiguous. V gave up 5 bases and J gave up 3 bases, with 5 bases separating them. Germline V lookup: CDR1 DFQATT, CDR2 SNEGSKA (reference sequence). CDR3 size: 11 residues. CDR3 nucleotides: TGCAGTGCTCGCGACTACAATGAGCAGTTCTTC. It translates to CSARDYNEQFF.

The V call is TRBV7-2, the J call TRBJ2-2; TRBD2 agrees at 7 bases. Germline CDR1 is SGHTA and CDR2 is FQGNSA. V lost 5 bases and J lost 2; bases outside the gene matches: 11. CDR3 length equals 17 residues. The CDR3 sequence: CASSPRWGGSNTGELFF. In DNA, the CDR3 is TGTGCCAGCAGCCCCCGTTGGGGAGGGTCCAACACCGGGGAGCTGTTTTTT.

This rearrangement joins TRBV7-6 to TRBJ2-7; D is perhaps TRBD2 (6 bases). From germline, CDR1 is SGHVS and CDR2 FNYEAQ. CDR3 size: 14 residues. Trimming pared 1 base from V and 5 bases from J, leaving 12 bases between. As DNA, the CDR3 is TGTGCCAGCAGCTTAGGCGGTAGCGGAGACGAGCAGTACTTC. Translation gives CASSLGGSGDEQYF.

This clone was seen once. V gene TRBV6-1 combines with J gene TRBJ1-2; D is uncertain. V dropped 2 bases and J dropped 5 bases, with 15 bases sitting between them. CDR3 length: 15 residues. Germline CDR1 reads MNHNS; CDR2 reads SASEGT. The CDR3, as DNA: TGTGCCAGCAGTGAATGGCAGCGGGATGAGTATGGCTACACCTTC. Its protein is CASSEWQRDEYGYTF.

In this sample, this clone turned up a few times. V usage is TRBV19 and J usage is TRBJ1-5, with 8 bases fitting TRBD1. The CDR3 is 14 amino acids. Germline V gene sequence: CDR1 LNHDA, CDR2 SQIVND (reference sequence). J gave up 3 bases and V 7 bases, and 5 bases lay outside the gene matches. CDR3 coding DNA: TGTGCCAGTACCCGGACAGGGCCCAATCAGCCCCAGCATTTT. It translates to CASTRTGPNQPQHF.

This chain links TRBV19 with TRBJ2-1; 10 bases fit TRBD2. Losses at the gene ends were 3 bases for V and 7 bases for J; bases not matched to a gene: 3. Looked up from germline, CDR1 is LNHDA and CDR2 is SQIVND (reference sequence). The CDR3 loop spans 14 amino acids. CDR3 region: CASSISGGGNEQFF. The CDR3 coding sequence is TGTGCCAGTAGTATCAGCGGGGGGGGGAATGAGCAGTTCTTC.

The chain recombines TRBV6-1 with TRBJ2-1; TRBD1 aligns across 7 bases. This CDR3 has 14 amino acids. V was clipped by 7 bases and J by 7 bases; unmatched bases: 10. Germline values: CDR1 MNHNS, CDR2 SASEGT. CDR3 residues: CASTPDRVANEQFF. CDR3 bases: TGTGCCAGCACCCCCGACAGGGTGGCGAATGAGCAGTTCTTC.

The sample holds one count of this clone. The chain has TRBV21-1 and TRBJ2-1; TRBD1, as called in the table, went unchecked against the DNA. TRBV21-1 is reported as a pseudogene. The CDR3 runs 17 residues. The CDR3, as DNA: TGTGCCAGCAGCAAAGGCTGTAGGCCAGGGAACGATAATGAGCAGTTCTTC. Translated, it gives CASSKGCRPGNDNEQFF.

The chain carries TRBV25-1 and TRBJ1-1; D not certain. The germline CDR1 and CDR2 sequences are MGHDK and SYGVNS. CDR3 length equals 12 residues. The V and J ends lost 5 bases and 1 base respectively, with 5 bases between them. The CDR3 nucleotides are TGTGCCAGCAGTCGGGGGAACACTGAAGCTTTCTTT. Protein sequence: CASSRGNTEAFF.

This chain joins TRBV28 and TRBJ1-2; possibly TRBD1 for D (6 bases). The CDR3 loop spans 12 amino acids. The germline V gene has CDR1 MDHEN and CDR2 SYDVKM. Trimming stripped 6 bases from V and 2 bases from J, with 7 bases between. The CDR3 loop is CASRDSNYGYTF. The DNA of the CDR3 is TGTGCCAGCAGGGACAGCAACTATGGCTACACCTTC.

The chain combines TRBV6-1 with TRBJ2-1; TRBD2 agrees at 9 bases. CDR3 length: 15 amino acids. Per the germline V gene, CDR1 is MNHNS and CDR2 is SASEGT. The V segment lost 2 bases and the J segment 3 bases; nucleotides outside the gene matches: 2. CDR3 DNA: TGTGCCAGCAGTGAATTTAGCGGGAGCTACAATGAGCAGTTCTTC. Its translation: CASSEFSGSYNEQFF.

This chain connects TRBV28 to TRBJ1-4; D gene ambiguous. Germline CDR1 and CDR2: MDHEN and SYDVKM. CDR3 length: 16 residues. Deletions cut 7 bases from V and 1 base from J, with 16 bases between. This CDR3 is CASTDRGGITNEKLFF. The CDR3 bases are TGTGCCAGCACCGACCGGGGAGGTATAACTAATGAAAAACTGTTTTTT.

The V call is TRBV28, the J call TRBJ2-2; 8 positions match TRBD1. Germline trimming cut 6 bases from V and 6 bases from J; bases unmatched to any gene: 6. CDR1 MDHEN and CDR2 SYDVKM come from the germline V gene. The length of the CDR3 is 14 residues. The CDR3 region is CASSSIRGPGELFF. CDR3 in DNA: TGTGCCAGCAGCAGTATCAGGGGGCCCGGGGAGCTGTTTTTT.

The CDR3 bases are TGTGCCAGCAGCTTAGACAGCGGGAGGGCCAATGAGCAGTTCTTC. Encoded protein: CASSLDSGRANEQFF. The V call is TRBV13, the J call TRBJ2-1, with 10 bases fitting TRBD2. There are 15 residues in the CDR3. The germline V gene encodes CDR1 PRHDT and CDR2 FYEKMQ (reference sequence). Trimming at V came to 1 base and at J to 6 bases, leaving 3 bases not matched to a gene.

The rearrangement uses TRBV29-1 and TRBJ2-7; TRBD2 matches at 8 bases. Trimming took 4 bases from V and 0 from J; bases not matched to a gene: 2. Germline-derived CDR1 and CDR2 are SQVTM and ANQGSEA. The CDR3 sequence is 13 residues long. The CDR3 spells CSVVTSGSYEQYF. CDR3 coding DNA: TGCAGCGTTGTAACTAGCGGCTCCTACGAGCAGTACTTC.

This chain connects TRBV9 to TRBJ2-1; 7 bases are a match to TRBD2. The V gene's germline CDR1 is SGDLS and CDR2 YYNGEE. The trim removed 2 bases at V and 3 bases at J, leaving 5 bases unmatched. The CDR3 runs 15 residues. CDR3 residues: CASSVSGLDYNEQFF. CDR3 DNA sequence: TGTGCCAGCAGCGTCTCCGGACTAGACTACAATGAGCAGTTCTTC.